This entry lists 3 T cell receptor beta chains sequenced from one sample in a study of T cell clonality in common variable immunodeficiency (dated by TCRdb to about 2015). Libraries came from the immunoSEQ multiplex PCR assay. What TCRdb holds here is the immuneACCESS table cut down to in-frame rearrangements. Part of the clones is not present; checked against another copy, under half of the missing clones reflect an unresolved V gene, and the others are unexplained. In this sample the table shows roughly 42,000 clones, and no singletons are among them. The ten largest account for approximately 2% of the sample. The sequenced material came from peripheral blood mononuclear cells. Receptor source: a person aged 18 to 69 in good health.

At least ten counts were recorded for this clone. The sequenced fragment ends 3 residues before the CDR3 boundary, so the rest is inferred from the germline J gene. The chain links TRBV7-2 to TRBJ1-2; D call uncertain. CDR3 length: 14 amino acids. V was shortened by 1 base and J by 1 base, with 7 bases between the two germline ends. The V gene's germline CDR1 is SGHTA and CDR2 FQGNSA. CDR3 bases read: TGTGCCAGCAGCTTAGAGGCAGTTAACTATGGC. Its translation: CASSLEAVNYG. The complete CDR3 sequence is CASSLEAVNYGYTF.

This clone was detected many times. From the germline J gene comes the end of the CDR3, since the read stops 3 residues before it. The genes are TRBV7-9 and TRBJ2-3; TRBD2 is a possible D gene (5 bases). Looked up from germline, CDR1 is SEHNR and CDR2 is FQNEAQ (reference sequence). The CDR3 totals 13 residues. The germline V and J ends were trimmed by 4 bases and 5 bases, with 10 bases remaining between them. This chain's CDR3 is CASSSTLEDTQYF. The sequenced part of the CDR3 DNA is TGTGCCAGCAGCTCTACACTAGAAGATACG. Based on the CDR3 plus reference TRBV7-9 and TRBJ2-3, the full variable domain is DTGVSQNPRHKITKRGQNVTFRCDPISEHNRLYWYRQTLGQGPEFLTYFQNEAQLEKSRLLSDRFSAERPKGSFSTLEIQRTEQGDSAMYLCASSSTLEDTQYFGPGTRLTVL.

The sample holds many counts of this clone. The sequenced fragment ends 3 residues before the CDR3 boundary, so the rest is inferred from the germline J gene. This chain uses TRBV16 with TRBJ2-3, with a possible D match to TRBD1 (5 bases). The V and J ends lost 0 bases and 8 bases respectively, with 9 bases between them. Germline loops: CDR1 KGHSY, CDR2 FQNENV. This CDR3 contains 13 residues. The DNA read from the CDR3 is TGTGCCAGCAGCCAATCCTCAGGGATTACG. It codes for CASSQSSGIT. The entire CDR3 protein is CASSQSSGITQYF.